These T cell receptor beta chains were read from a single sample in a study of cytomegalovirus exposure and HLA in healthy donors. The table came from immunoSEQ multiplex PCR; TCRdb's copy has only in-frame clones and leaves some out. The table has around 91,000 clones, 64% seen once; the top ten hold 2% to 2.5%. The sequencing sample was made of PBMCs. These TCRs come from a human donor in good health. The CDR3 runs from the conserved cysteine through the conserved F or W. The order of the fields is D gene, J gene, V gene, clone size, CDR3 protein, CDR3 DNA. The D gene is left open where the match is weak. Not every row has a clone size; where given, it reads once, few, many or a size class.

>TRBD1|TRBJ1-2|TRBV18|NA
CASSPPYRQGYYTF
TGTGCCAGCTCACCACCGTATCGACAGGGGTACTACACCTTC
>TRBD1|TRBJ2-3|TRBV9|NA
CASSVKTGGTDTQYF
TGTGCCAGCAGCGTAAAGACAGGGGGTACAGATACGCAGTATTTT
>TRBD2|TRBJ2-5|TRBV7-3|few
CASSLTSGGPQETQYF
TGTGCCAGCAGCTTGACTAGCGGCGGTCCCCAAGAGACCCAGTACTTC
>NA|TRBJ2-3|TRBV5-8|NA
CASSILGPGGQGFTDTQYF
TGTGCCAGCAGCATCCTAGGACCGGGCGGGCAGGGGTTTACAGATACGCAGTATTTT
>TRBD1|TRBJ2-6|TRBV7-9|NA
CASSLTGSGANVLTF
TGTGCCAGCAGCTTGACAGGGTCTGGGGCCAACGTCCTGACTTTC
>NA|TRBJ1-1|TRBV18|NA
CASSPQGFEAFF
TGTGCCAGCTCACCACAGGGGTTTGAAGCTTTCTTT
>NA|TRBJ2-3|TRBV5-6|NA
CASSSLLRGRRTQYF
TGTGCCAGCAGCTCCCTCTTGCGGGGGCGCCGAACGCAGTATTTT
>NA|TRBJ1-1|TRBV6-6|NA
CASSFQGYEAFF
TGTGCCAGCAGTTTTCAGGGGTATGAAGCTTTCTTT
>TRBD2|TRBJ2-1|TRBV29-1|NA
CSVARWASGGAYNEQFF
TGCAGCGTCGCACGTTGGGCTAGCGGGGGGGCCTACAATGAGCAGTTCTTC
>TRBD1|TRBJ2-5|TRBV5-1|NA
CASNPGQQETQYF
TGCGCCAGCAACCCGGGACAGCAAGAGACCCAGTACTTC
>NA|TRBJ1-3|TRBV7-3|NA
CASSSLNRAHSGNTIYF
TGTGCCAGCAGCTCCCTCAACAGGGCACACTCTGGAAACACCATATATTTT
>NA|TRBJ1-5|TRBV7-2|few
CASSFGQGNQPQHF
TGTGCCAGCAGCTTCGGGCAGGGCAACCAGCCCCAGCATTTT
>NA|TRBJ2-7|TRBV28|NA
CASSFLQGRQYF
TGTGCCAGCAGTTTTTTGCAGGGAAGGCAGTACTTC
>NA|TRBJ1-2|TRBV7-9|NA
CASSLGQVGGYTF
TGTGCCAGCAGCTTAGGGCAGGTCGGCGGCTACACCTTC
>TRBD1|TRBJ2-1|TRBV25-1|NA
CASSPHTSQGVPGNEQFF
TGTGCCAGCAGTCCACATACCTCTCAGGGGGTCCCCGGCAATGAGCAGTTCTTC
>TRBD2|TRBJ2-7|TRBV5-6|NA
CASSLKAGGPSYEQYF
TGTGCCAGCAGCTTAAAAGCGGGGGGGCCCTCCTACGAGCAGTACTTC
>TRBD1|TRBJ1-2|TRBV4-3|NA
CASSQGLKWLGQDYNYGYTF
TGCGCCAGCAGCCAAGGTCTCAAGTGGCTGGGACAGGACTATAACTATGGCTACACCTTC